One sample yielded the 6 T cell receptor beta chains listed below, sequenced in a study of patients and donors after allogeneic stem cell transplantation. Each CDR3 protein is one row after TCRdb ran MiXCR on the RT-PCR reads. The sample includes about 160,000 distinct CDR3 sequences, approximately 35% of them seen just once. Material: blood, either unsorted or a sorted T cell fraction (not recorded which). The receptors originated from a human donor who was either an allogeneic HSCT recipient or a stem cell or donor lymphocyte infusion donor (not recorded which). It is not recorded whose cells these are; they may come from a transplant donor.

By sample share, this clonotype is medium-sized. This chain uses TRBV5-1 with TRBJ1-2, with 8 bases aligning to TRBD1. This CDR3 region has 14 residues. With V trimmed by 0 bases and J by 4 bases, 2 bases remained unmatched. In germline, CDR1 is SGHRS, CDR2 YFSETQ. CDR3 region: CASSLAQGAYGYTF. The DNA of the CDR3 is TGCGCCAGCAGCTTGGCTCAGGGGGCCTATGGCTACACCTTC.

The chain has TRBV10-3 and TRBJ1-4; D not resolved. This CDR3 is 14 amino acids long. Germline lookup yields CDR1 ENHRY and CDR2 SYGVKD. Trimming removed 2 bases at V and 6 bases at J, with 10 bases between. This CDR3 is CAISENKGYEKLFF. The CDR3 nucleotides are TGTGCCATCAGTGAGAACAAGGGTTATGAAAAACTGTTTTTT.

With respect to this clonotype: Sequence at one end of the junction differs from germline and may be a read error. The genes are TRBV7-7 and TRBJ2-1; 8 nucleotides align to TRBD2. The germline CDR1 and CDR2 sequences are SSHAT and FNYEAQ (reference sequence). The length of the CDR3 is 14 residues. This CDR3 is CASSLSGGYNEQFF. The CDR3 coding sequence is TGTGCTAGCAGCTTGAGCGGGGGTTACAATGAGCAGTTCTTC.

CDR3 bases: TGTGCCAGCAGCTTTGGGGTGACTGAAGCTTTCTTT. It yields the protein CASSFGVTEAFF. The chain has TRBV5-6 and TRBJ1-1; D call uncertain. Germline values: CDR1 SGHDT, CDR2 YYEEEE. Between the trimmed V and J ends, which lost 2 bases and 5 bases, there was a span of 7 bases. The CDR3 is 12 residues long. The full variable domain, in which reference TRBV5-6 and TRBJ1-1 provide the parts outside the CDR3, is DAGVTQSPTHLIKTRGQQVTLRCSPKSGHDTVSWYQQALGQGPQFIFQYYEEEERQRGNFPDRFSGHQFPNYSSELNVNALLLGDSALYLCASSFGVTEAFFGQGTRLTVV.

This clonotype showed up just once. The rearrangement links TRBV6-6 to TRBJ1-3; D call uncertain. This CDR3 is 12 amino acids long. Looked up from germline, CDR1 is MNHNY and CDR2 is SVGAGI (reference sequence). V was shortened by 7 bases and J by 0 bases, with 4 bases between the two germline ends. The CDR3 sequence: CASKTSGNTIYF. The CDR3 coding sequence is TGTGCCAGCAAAACCTCTGGAAACACCATATATTTT.

J is TRBJ1-6 and V is TRBV9; D is uncertain. This CDR3 region has 14 residues. Per the germline V gene, CDR1 is SGDLS and CDR2 is YYNGEE. The ends were cut back, 0 bases at V and 8 bases at J, with 9 bases in the middle. The CDR3 sequence is CASSVDWQYSPLHF. The CDR3 DNA reads TGTGCCAGCAGCGTAGACTGGCAGTATTCACCCCTCCACTTT.